The 28 T cell receptor beta chains below come from one sample, sequenced in a study of shared clonotypes between healthy human individuals. Sequenced by immunoSEQ multiplex PCR; TCRdb stores in-frame clones only, minus some. Among some 2,500,000 clones listed, roughly 90% were seen once. The sample consisted of naive CD4+ T cells from PBMCs. The subset: CD45RA+ positively selected. The receptors come from a man aged 18-30 years in good health. Some clones in this sample may be carry-over from other donors' samples.

The chain has TRBV7-2 and TRBJ2-7; D ambiguous. The CDR3 length is 11 residues. V lost 5 bases and J 1 base, leaving 3 bases between the germline ends. Germline V lookup: CDR1 SGHTA, CDR2 FQGNSA. In DNA form, the CDR3 reads TGTGCCAGCAGCGTTTCCTACGAGCAGTACTTC. As protein: CASSVSYEQYF.

This clone was seen just once. V and J are TRBV5-8 and TRBJ1-5, with D tentatively TRBD1 (5 bases). The CDR3 contains 17 residues. Germline V gene data show CDR1 as SGHTS and CDR2 as YDEGEE. V shed 4 bases and J shed 1 base, with 18 bases lying between them. The CDR3 DNA sequence: TGTGCCAGCAGCCCCCATTGGGGGTTACGGAGCAATCAGCCCCAGCATTTT. Its translation: CASSPHWGLRSNQPQHF.

The rearrangement links TRBV28 to TRBJ2-7, with TRBD1 identical over 7 bases. CDR1 is MDHEN, CDR2 SYDVKM, per germline. The V and J ends lost 6 bases and 2 bases, in that order; junction bases with no gene match: 10. This CDR3 is 15 amino acids long. CDR3 sequence reads: CASRNTPGQAYEQYF. For the CDR3, the DNA is TGTGCCAGCAGAAACACCCCTGGACAGGCCTACGAGCAGTACTTC.

V and J are TRBV11-2 and TRBJ1-2; TRBD1 aligns across 7 bases. V dropped 5 bases and J dropped 3; count of bases not matched to a gene: 9. CDR1 is SGHAT and CDR2 is FQNNGV in the germline V gene. The CDR3 has 15 amino acids. CDR3 sequence: CASSESYRGDYGYTF. CDR3 sequence (DNA): TGTGCCAGCAGCGAATCCTACAGGGGCGACTATGGCTACACCTTC.

This clone has a single count. The V call is TRBV7-9, the J call TRBJ1-6; D uncertain. Germline lookup yields CDR1 SEHNR and CDR2 FQNEAQ (reference sequence). V was pared by 3 bases and J by 7 bases, with 13 bases between. The CDR3 spans 15 residues. The CDR3 sequence: CASSFSGVGNSPLHF. CDR3 in DNA: TGTGCCAGCAGCTTCAGTGGGGTAGGGAATTCACCCCTCCACTTT.

The chain recombines TRBV7-2 with TRBJ1-5; D is ambiguous. In germline, CDR1 is SGHTA, CDR2 FQGNSA. V lost 2 bases, J lost 3 bases, and 14 bases lay in between. The CDR3 loop spans 16 amino acids. CDR3 sequence reads: CASSLLGLGINQPQHF. CDR3 nucleotides: TGTGCCAGCAGCTTATTAGGGTTAGGCATCAATCAGCCCCAGCATTTT.

The chain has TRBV2 and TRBJ2-3; a weak D match, TRBD2 (5 bases). The germline V gene encodes CDR1 SNHLY and CDR2 FYNNEI. This CDR3 is built from 16 residues. Trimming took off 4 bases at V and 5 bases at J, with 19 bases between the two ends. CDR3 nucleotides: TGTGCCAGCAGTGGGGCGGGTGCTCCCCGGGGAGATACGCAGTATTTT. This codes for CASSGAGAPRGDTQYF.

J is TRBJ2-1 and V is TRBV6-6, with 8 bases that match TRBD2. The CDR3 contains 14 residues. The V gene's germline CDR1 is MNHNY and CDR2 SVGAGI (reference sequence). Trimming at V came to 8 bases and at J to 7 bases, leaving 10 bases not matched to a gene. This CDR3 is CASRREGLGNEQFF. The CDR3 coding sequence is TGTGCCAGCCGACGGGAGGGACTTGGTAATGAGCAGTTCTTC.

The rearrangement uses TRBV2 and TRBJ1-3, with D uncertain. CDR1 is SNHLY and CDR2 is FYNNEI in the germline V gene. V was pared by 7 bases and J by 5 bases, with 3 bases between. The CDR3 spans 10 residues. CDR3 sequence: CASMRNTIYF. For the CDR3, the DNA is TGTGCCAGCATGAGAAACACCATATATTTT.

On this clone: Other DNA sequences in the sample encode the same CDR3. V gene TRBV18 combines with J gene TRBJ1-1, with TRBD1 matching 9 bases. The germline CDR1 and CDR2 sequences are KGHSH and LQKENI. The CDR3 is 16 residues long. With V trimmed by 1 base and J by 0 bases, 3 bases remained unmatched. DNA for the CDR3: TGTGCCAGCTCACCACTAGGGACAGGGATGAACACTGAAGCTTTCTTT. It is translated as CASSPLGTGMNTEAFF.

The genes are TRBV2 and TRBJ1-2, with D perhaps matching TRBD1 (6 bases). Trimming removed 6 bases at V and 10 bases at J, with 12 bases between. The CDR3 runs 11 residues. CDR1 is SNHLY and CDR2 is FYNNEI in the germline V gene. The CDR3 is CASSLDSYYTF. As DNA, the CDR3 is TGTGCCAGCAGCTTGGACAGTTACTACACCTTC.

DNA for the CDR3: TGCGCCAGCAGTCATGATAAAACCGGAGGAAACACCATATATTTT. Its protein product is CASSHDKTGGNTIYF. The chain couples TRBV23-1 to TRBJ1-3; D remains ambiguous. TRBV23-1 is an open reading frame, and its role is uncertain. V was cut by 3 bases and J by 4 bases, with 13 bases left in between. The CDR3 consists of 15 residues.

The chain couples TRBV9 to TRBJ2-3; 10 bases align to TRBD2. This CDR3 spans 16 amino acids. Germline CDR1 is SGDLS and CDR2 is YYNGEE. Losses at the gene ends were 0 bases for V and 4 bases for J; bases not matched to a gene: 5. In DNA, the CDR3 is TGTGCCAGCAGCGTAGGGACTAGCGGCATCCCAGATACGCAGTATTTT. It yields the protein CASSVGTSGIPDTQYF.

V usage is TRBV20-1 and J usage is TRBJ1-1; possible D gene TRBD1, 5 bases. Germline values: CDR1 DFQATT, CDR2 SNEGSKA (reference sequence). Trimming cost V 3 bases and J 10 bases, with 6 bases left between them. The CDR3 has 9 amino acids. In nucleotides, the CDR3 is TGCAGTGCTAGGGGGACAGCTTTCTTT. As protein: CSARGTAFF.

The chain joins TRBV6-5 to TRBJ2-1; D possibly uses TRBD1 or TRBD2 (5 bases each). V was cut by 8 bases and J by 9 bases, with 17 bases left in between. Germline lookup yields CDR1 MNHEY and CDR2 SVGAGI. CDR3 length equals 13 residues. The CDR3 reads CASRWSGRSEQFF. The CDR3 nucleotides read TGTGCCAGCCGCTGGTCGGGGCGGAGTGAGCAGTTCTTC.

The rearrangement joins TRBV4-1 to TRBJ1-3, with 8 bases identical to TRBD1. Trimming removed 2 bases from V and 0 bases from J; junction bases left unmatched: 6. Germline lookup yields CDR1 MGHRA and CDR2 YSYEKL. The CDR3 contains 17 residues. CDR3 in amino acids: CASSQYGQGPSGNTIYF. CDR3 nucleotide sequence: TGCGCCAGCAGCCAATACGGACAGGGTCCCTCTGGAAACACCATATATTTT.

The V and J genes are TRBV7-9 and TRBJ2-2; D perhaps matches TRBD1 (6 bases). Germline CDR1 and CDR2: SEHNR and FQNEAQ (reference sequence). This CDR3 is built from 16 residues. Trimming removed 5 bases from V and 4 bases from J, with 17 bases in between. The CDR3 nucleotides are TGTGCCAGCAGCCTAAGGGGACAACCGCCCACCGGGGAGCTGTTTTTT. Its protein is CASSLRGQPPTGELFF.

The chain employs TRBV30 and TRBJ2-7, with 10 bases that match TRBD1. The CDR3 has 14 residues. V lost 7 bases to trimming and J lost 3 bases; unmatched junction nucleotides: 9. CDR1 is GTSNPN and CDR2 is SVGIG in the germline V gene (reference sequence). For the CDR3, the DNA is TGTGCCTCAAGGAGGTGGGACAGGGGCTACGAGCAGTACTTC. Translated, it gives CASRRWDRGYEQYF.

This clone was counted a single time. J is TRBJ2-1 and V is TRBV11-2; TRBD2 matches at 7 bases. The V gene end was trimmed by 3 bases and the J gene end by 13 bases; junction bases not matched to a gene: 6. The CDR3 is made up of 12 amino acids. The germline CDR1 and CDR2 sequences are SGHAT and FQNNGV. CDR3 DNA sequence: TGTGCCAGCAGCTTTTACGGGACTACCCAGTTCTTC. This gives the protein CASSFYGTTQFF.

This rearrangement joins TRBV6-5 to TRBJ2-7; D remains unclear. Trimming took off 8 bases at V and 4 bases at J, with 15 bases between the two ends. Germline V lookup: CDR1 MNHEY, CDR2 SVGAGI. The CDR3 spans 13 residues. The CDR3 sequence: CASLRSQAYEQYF. CDR3 coding DNA: TGTGCCAGCCTGAGGAGCCAGGCGTACGAGCAGTACTTC.

This chain joins TRBV4-1 and TRBJ2-3, with 7 bases lining up with TRBD2. CDR1 is MGHRA and CDR2 is YSYEKL in the germline V gene. The V segment lost 4 bases and the J segment 6 bases; nucleotides outside the gene matches: 10. The CDR3 extends over 15 amino acids. DNA for the CDR3: TGCGCCAGCAGCCCAAGTAGCGGGCCCTCCGATACGCAGTATTTT. This codes for CASSPSSGPSDTQYF.

This chain connects TRBV29-1 to TRBJ1-3, with D possibly matching TRBD1 (5 bases). There are 14 residues in the CDR3. Deletions cut 0 bases from V and 0 bases from J, with 6 bases between. CDR1 SQVTM and CDR2 ANQGSEA come from the germline V gene. In DNA form, the CDR3 reads TGCAGCGTTGAAGATACAGGCTCTGGAAACACCATATATTTT. It translates to CSVEDTGSGNTIYF.

V gene TRBV29-1 combines with J gene TRBJ2-1; 7 bases line up with TRBD2. The CDR3 has 15 residues. V shed 4 bases, J shed 0 bases, and the junction held 6 bases outside the gene matches. Germline CDR1 reads SQVTM; CDR2 reads ANQGSEA. CDR3 loop: CSVVGGGSSYNEQFF. DNA of the CDR3: TGCAGCGTTGTCGGTGGCGGGAGCTCCTACAATGAGCAGTTCTTC.

This clone was detected only once. V usage is TRBV9 and J usage is TRBJ2-1; 8 bases align to TRBD2. Germline CDR1 is SGDLS and CDR2 is YYNGEE. There are 14 residues in the CDR3. With V trimmed by 5 bases and J by 3 bases, 4 bases remained unmatched. CDR3 in DNA: TGTGCCAGCAGTCGTAGCGGGGACTACAATGAGCAGTTCTTC. As protein: CASSRSGDYNEQFF.

The chain combines TRBV7-3 with TRBJ1-2; TRBD1 might be the D (5 bases). This CDR3 has 16 residues. Trimming cost V 5 bases and J 7 bases, with 23 bases left between them. Germline CDR1 is SGHTA and CDR2 is FQGTGA. The CDR3 spells CASSPGGFGAYIGYTF. CDR3 in DNA: TGTGCCAGCAGCCCCGGGGGGTTCGGGGCATATATTGGCTACACCTTC. The full variable domain, completed using reference TRBV7-3 and TRBJ1-2, is GAGVSQTPSNKVTEKGKYVELRCDPISGHTALYWYRQSLGQGPEFLIYFQGTGAADDSGLPNDRFFAVRPEGSVSTLKIQRTERGDSAVYLCASSPGGFGAYIGYTFGSGTRLTVV.

The chain links TRBV29-1 to TRBJ2-3; 9 nucleotides match TRBD2. This CDR3 comprises 17 residues. CDR1 SQVTM and CDR2 ANQGSEA come from the germline V gene. Trimming removed 7 bases from V and 5 bases from J; junction bases left unmatched: 19. The CDR3 nucleotides are TGCAGCGCCCGGCTCGGGGGCGGGAGGGGAAGAGGAGATACGCAGTATTTT. This sequence encodes CSARLGGGRGRGDTQYF.

The chain joins TRBV5-1 to TRBJ2-1; 8 positions agree with TRBD2. The CDR3 has 16 residues. The V and J ends lost 3 bases and 8 bases, in that order; junction bases with no gene match: 13. Germline-derived CDR1 and CDR2 are SGHRS and YFSETQ. CDR3 DNA: TGCGCCAGCAGCTCTTCTGGCGGGAGGCCATGGGATGAGCAGTTCTTC. It is translated as CASSSSGGRPWDEQFF.

As to this clone: Other DNA sequences of this sample code for an identical CDR3. The chain links TRBV6-5 to TRBJ1-4; 9 bases map to TRBD1. Germline CDR1 MNHEY, CDR2 SVGAGI. After removal of 6 bases from V and 5 bases from J, the junction contained 4 bases not matched to a gene. The CDR3 runs 14 residues. The DNA for the CDR3 is TGTGCCAGCAGCCGGGACAGGGCAAATGAAAAACTGTTTTTT. Translating it yields CASSRDRANEKLFF.